The sequence of this TCR beta chain was determined in a study of blood T cell repertoires in COVID-19. In the authors' methods: Scientists estimated how many nucleated cells there were by amplifying reference gene primers. Libraries were prepared by immunoSEQ multiplex PCR; TCRdb keeps only in-frame clonotypes and omits some of them. V, J and clone size are those of that table, while D and trimming were read from the DNA. The table has about 52,000 clones, approximately 90% seen once; the top ten hold 14%. The CDR3 extends over 15 amino acids. Trimming cost V 2 bases and J 8 bases; bases outside gene matches: 6. Germline values: CDR1 LGHNA, CDR2 YSLEER.

The TCR comes from a man aged 65 to 79 with acute or convalescent COVID-19. Sequences were obtained from peripheral blood. This chain links TRBV4-3 with TRBJ1-6; 7 bases match TRBD1. The CDR3 bases are TGCGCCAGCAGCCAATTGGAAACAGGGGATTCACCCCTCCACTTT. It codes for CASSQLETGDSPLHF.